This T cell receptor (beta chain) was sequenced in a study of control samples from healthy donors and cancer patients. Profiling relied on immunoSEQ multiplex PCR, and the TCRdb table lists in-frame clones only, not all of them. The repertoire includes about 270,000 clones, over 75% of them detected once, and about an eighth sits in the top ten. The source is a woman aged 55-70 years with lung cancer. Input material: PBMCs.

The CDR3 reads CASSVDRSMNTEAFF. The CDR3 DNA reads as TGTGCCAGCAGCGTCGACAGGAGCATGAACACTGAAGCTTTCTTT. The V and J genes are TRBV9 and TRBJ1-1, with D perhaps matching TRBD1 (6 bases). The germline V gene has CDR1 SGDLS and CDR2 YYNGEE. Trimming took 2 bases from V and 0 from J, leaving 11 bases between them. The CDR3 runs to 15 residues.